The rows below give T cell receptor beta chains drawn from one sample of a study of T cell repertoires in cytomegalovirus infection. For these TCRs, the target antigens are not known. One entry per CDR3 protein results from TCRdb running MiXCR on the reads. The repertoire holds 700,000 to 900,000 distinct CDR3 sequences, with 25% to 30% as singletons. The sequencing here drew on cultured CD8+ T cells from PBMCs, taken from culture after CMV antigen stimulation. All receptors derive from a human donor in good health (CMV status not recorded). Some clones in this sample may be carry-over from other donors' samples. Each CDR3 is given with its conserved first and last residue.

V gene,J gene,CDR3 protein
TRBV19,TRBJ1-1,CASSTSTGDTEAFF
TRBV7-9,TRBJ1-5,CASSLDNQPQHF
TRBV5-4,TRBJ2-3,CASSLGLAGVVTDTQYF
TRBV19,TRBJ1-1,CACGTPGPRAFF
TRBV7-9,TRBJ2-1,CASSRLGNEQFF
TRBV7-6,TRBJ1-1,CASSLEGAATEAFF
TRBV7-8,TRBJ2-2,CASSVSLGLSTTGELFF
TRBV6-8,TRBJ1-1,CASKQTGNTEAFF
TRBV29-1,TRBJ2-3,CSVEGGVWDTDTQYF
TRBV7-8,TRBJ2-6,CASSSWDPAGANVLTF
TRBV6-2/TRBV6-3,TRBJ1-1,CASSYSISTEAFF
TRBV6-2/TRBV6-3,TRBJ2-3,CASSYSDPDTQYF
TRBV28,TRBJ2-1,CASSFPFREDSSYNEQFF
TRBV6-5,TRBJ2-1,CASSYSGGLINEQFF
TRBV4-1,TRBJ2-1,CASSQEGATVNNEQFF
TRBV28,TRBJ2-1,CASSLSLGGAPIVDNEQFF
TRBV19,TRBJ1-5,CASSIQGRRGNQPQHF
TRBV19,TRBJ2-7,CASTYKAGGREQYF
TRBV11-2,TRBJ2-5,CASSQIQETQYF
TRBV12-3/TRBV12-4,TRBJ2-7,CASSLTSPPLDEQYF
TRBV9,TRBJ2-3,CASSALGPTAGGRDTQYF
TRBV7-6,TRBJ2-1,CASLGSGGEGEQFF
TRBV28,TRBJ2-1,CASSLRTGRYEQFF
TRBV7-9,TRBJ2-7,CASSPPRDYEQYF
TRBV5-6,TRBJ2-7,CASSFRYRGYEQYF
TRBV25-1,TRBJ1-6,CASAGGGTNSPLHF
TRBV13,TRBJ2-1,CASSFWTGKDEQFF
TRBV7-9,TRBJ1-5,CASSLDYGNQPQHF
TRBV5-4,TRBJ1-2,CASSLGSRVGDYGYTF
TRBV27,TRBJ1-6,CASRDSSTYNSPLHF
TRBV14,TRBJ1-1,CASSQDADGTEAFF
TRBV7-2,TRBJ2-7,CASSYNTGVASYEQYF
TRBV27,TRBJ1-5,CASSFDRINQPQHF
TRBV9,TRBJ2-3,CASTAGNRADTQYF
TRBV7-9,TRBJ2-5,CASSSGLDSALGETQYF
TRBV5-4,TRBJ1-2,CASSTGPLDGYTF
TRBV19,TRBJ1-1,CASSIVFLTEAFF